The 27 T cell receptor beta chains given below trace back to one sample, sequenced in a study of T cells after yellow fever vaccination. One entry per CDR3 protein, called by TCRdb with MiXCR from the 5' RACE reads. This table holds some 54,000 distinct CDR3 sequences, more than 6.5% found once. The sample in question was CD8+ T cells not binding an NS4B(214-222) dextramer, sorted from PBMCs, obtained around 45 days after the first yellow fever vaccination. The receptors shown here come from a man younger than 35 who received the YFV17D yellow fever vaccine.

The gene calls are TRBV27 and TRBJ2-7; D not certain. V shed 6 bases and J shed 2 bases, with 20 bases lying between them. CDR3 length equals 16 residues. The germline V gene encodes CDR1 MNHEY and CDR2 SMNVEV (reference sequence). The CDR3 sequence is CASSIMGPKGPYEQYF. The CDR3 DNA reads TGTGCCAGCAGCATAATGGGCCCGAAGGGCCCCTACGAGCAGTACTTC.

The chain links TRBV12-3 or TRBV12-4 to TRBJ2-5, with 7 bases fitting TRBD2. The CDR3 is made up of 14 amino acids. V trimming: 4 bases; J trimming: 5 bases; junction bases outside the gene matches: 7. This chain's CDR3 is CASSYGGGGETQYF. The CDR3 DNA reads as TGTGCCAGCAGTTACGGCGGGGGTGGGGAGACCCAGTACTTC.

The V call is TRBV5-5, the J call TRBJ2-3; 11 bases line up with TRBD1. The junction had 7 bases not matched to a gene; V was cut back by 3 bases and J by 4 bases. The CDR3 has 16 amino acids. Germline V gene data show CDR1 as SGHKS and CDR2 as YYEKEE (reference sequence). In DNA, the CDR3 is TGTGCCAGCAGCTGGTGGACAGGGGGCTTTGCAGATACGCAGTATTTT. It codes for CASSWWTGGFADTQYF.

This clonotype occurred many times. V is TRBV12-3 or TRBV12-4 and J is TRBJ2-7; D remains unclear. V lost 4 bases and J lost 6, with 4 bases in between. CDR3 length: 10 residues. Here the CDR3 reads CASSYPEQYV. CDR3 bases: TGTGCCAGCAGTTACCCCGAGCAGTACGTC.

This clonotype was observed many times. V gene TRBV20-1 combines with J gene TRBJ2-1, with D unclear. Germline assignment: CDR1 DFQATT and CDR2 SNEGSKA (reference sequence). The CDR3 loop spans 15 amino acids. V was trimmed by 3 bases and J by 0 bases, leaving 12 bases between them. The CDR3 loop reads CSASLPWGSYNEQFF. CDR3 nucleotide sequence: TGCAGTGCTAGCCTGCCCTGGGGCTCCTACAATGAGCAGTTCTTC.

Here the CDR3 DNA reads TGTGCCAGCAGCACGGTGGTACGGAACACTGAAGCTTTCTTT. It translates to CASSTVVRNTEAFF. This chain links TRBV7-9 with TRBJ1-1; D is uncertain. This CDR3 region has 14 residues. Germline CDR1 SEHNR, CDR2 FQNEAQ (reference sequence). V was trimmed by 5 bases and J by 1 base, leaving 11 bases between them.

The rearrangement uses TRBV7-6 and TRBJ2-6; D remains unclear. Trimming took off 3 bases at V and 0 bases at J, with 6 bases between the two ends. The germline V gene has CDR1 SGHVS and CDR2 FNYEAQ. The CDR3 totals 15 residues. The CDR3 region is CASSLSISGANVLTF. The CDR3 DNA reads TGTGCCAGCAGCTTGAGTATCTCTGGGGCCAACGTCCTGACTTTC.

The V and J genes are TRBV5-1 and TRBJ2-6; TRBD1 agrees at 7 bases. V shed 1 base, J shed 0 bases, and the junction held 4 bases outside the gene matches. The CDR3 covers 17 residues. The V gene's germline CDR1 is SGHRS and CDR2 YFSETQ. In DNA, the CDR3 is TGCGCCAGCAGCTTGAGCCAGGGGGTCTCTGGGGCCAACGTCCTGACTTTC. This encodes CASSLSQGVSGANVLTF.

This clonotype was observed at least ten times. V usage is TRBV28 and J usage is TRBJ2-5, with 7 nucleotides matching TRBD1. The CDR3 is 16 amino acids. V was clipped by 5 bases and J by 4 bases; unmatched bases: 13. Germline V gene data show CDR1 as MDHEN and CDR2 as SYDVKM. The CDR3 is CASSPSLTGYPETQYF. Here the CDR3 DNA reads TGTGCCAGCAGTCCCTCTCTGACAGGGTACCCAGAGACCCAGTACTTC.

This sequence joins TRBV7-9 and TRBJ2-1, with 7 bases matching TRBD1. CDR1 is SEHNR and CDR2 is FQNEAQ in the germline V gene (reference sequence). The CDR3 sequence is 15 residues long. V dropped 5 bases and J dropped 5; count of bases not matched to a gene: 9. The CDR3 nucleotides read TGTGCCAGCAGCATAACAGGGGATGTCGACAATGAGCAGTTCTTC. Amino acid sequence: CASSITGDVDNEQFF.

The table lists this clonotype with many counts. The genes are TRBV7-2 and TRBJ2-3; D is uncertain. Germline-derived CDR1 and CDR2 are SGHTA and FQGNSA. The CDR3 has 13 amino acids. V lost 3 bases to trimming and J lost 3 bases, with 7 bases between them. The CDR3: CASSLEPTDTQYF. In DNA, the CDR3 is TGTGCCAGCAGCTTGGAGCCGACAGATACGCAGTATTTT. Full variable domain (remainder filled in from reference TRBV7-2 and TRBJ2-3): GAGVSQSPSNKVTEKGKDVELRCDPISGHTALYWYRQSLGQGLEFLIYFQGNSAPDKSGLPSDRFSAERTGGSVSTLTIQRTQQEDSAVYLCASSLEPTDTQYFGPGTRLTVL.

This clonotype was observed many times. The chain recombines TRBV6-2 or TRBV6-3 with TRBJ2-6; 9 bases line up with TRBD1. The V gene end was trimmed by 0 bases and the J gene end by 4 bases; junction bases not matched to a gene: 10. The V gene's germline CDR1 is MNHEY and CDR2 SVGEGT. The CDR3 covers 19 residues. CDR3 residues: CASSYSSTGGVSGANVLTF. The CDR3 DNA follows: TGTGCCAGCAGTTACTCCTCGACAGGGGGAGTTTCCGGGGCCAACGTCCTGACTTTC.

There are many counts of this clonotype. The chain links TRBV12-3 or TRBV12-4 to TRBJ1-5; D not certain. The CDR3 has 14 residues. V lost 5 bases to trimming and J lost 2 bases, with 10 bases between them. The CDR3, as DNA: TGTGCCAGCAGTCCCCTCGTGCGCAATCAGCCCCAGCATTTT. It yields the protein CASSPLVRNQPQHF.

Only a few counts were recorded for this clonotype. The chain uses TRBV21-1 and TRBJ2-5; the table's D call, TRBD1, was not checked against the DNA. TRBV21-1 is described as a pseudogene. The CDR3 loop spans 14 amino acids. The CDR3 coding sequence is TGTGCCAGCTCCGGGACAGGGGACTCCGAGACCCAGTACTTC. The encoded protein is CASSGTGDSETQYF.

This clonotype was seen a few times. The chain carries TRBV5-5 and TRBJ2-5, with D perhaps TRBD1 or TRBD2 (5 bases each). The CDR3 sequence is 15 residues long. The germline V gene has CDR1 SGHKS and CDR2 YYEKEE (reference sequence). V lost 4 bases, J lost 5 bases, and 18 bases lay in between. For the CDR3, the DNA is TGTGCCAGCAGCCTCCTGACAGTGAGGAGGGAGACCCAGTACTTC. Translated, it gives CASSLLTVRRETQYF.

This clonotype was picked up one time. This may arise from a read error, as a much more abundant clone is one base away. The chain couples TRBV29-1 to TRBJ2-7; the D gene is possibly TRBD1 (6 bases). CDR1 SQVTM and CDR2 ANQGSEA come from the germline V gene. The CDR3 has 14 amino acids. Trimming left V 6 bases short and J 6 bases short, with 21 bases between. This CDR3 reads CSVQTGTYHTEQYF. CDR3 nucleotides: TGCAGCGTCCAAACAGGGACCTACCACACCGAGCAGTACTTC.

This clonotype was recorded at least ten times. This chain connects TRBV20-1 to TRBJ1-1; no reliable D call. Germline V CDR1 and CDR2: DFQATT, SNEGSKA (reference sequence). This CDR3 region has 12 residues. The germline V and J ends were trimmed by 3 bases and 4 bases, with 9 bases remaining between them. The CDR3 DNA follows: TGCAGTGCTAGCATGGGTTTCACTGAAGCTTTCTTT. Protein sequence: CSASMGFTEAFF.

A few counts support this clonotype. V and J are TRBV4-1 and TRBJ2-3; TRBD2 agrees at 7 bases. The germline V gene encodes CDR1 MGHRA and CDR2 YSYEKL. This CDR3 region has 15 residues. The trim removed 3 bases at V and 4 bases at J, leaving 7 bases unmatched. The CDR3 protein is CASSHLSGEADTQYF. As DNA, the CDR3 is TGCGCCAGCAGCCACCTAAGCGGGGAGGCAGATACGCAGTATTTT.

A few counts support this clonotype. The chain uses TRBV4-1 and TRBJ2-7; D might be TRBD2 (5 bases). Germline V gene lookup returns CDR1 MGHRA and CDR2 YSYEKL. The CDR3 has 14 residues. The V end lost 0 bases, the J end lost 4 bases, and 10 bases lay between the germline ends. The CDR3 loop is CASSQESSKYEQYF. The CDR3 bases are TGCGCCAGCAGCCAAGAGTCTAGCAAGTACGAGCAGTACTTC.

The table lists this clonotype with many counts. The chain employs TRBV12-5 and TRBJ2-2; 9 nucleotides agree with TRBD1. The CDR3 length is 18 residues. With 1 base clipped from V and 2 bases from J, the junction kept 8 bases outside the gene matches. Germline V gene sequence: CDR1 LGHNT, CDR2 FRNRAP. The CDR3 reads CASGLALRDRDNTGELFF. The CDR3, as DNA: TGTGCTAGTGGTTTGGCCCTTCGGGACAGGGATAACACCGGGGAGCTGTTTTTT.

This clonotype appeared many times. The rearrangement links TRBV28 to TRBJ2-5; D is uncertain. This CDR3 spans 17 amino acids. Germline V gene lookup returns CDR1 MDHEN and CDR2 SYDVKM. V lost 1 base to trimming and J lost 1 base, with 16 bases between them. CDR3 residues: CASSLYLEVVSQETQYF. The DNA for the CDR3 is TGTGCCAGCAGTTTATATCTCGAGGTGGTGTCCCAAGAGACCCAGTACTTC. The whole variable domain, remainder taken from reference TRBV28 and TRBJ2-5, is DVKVTQSSRYLVKRTGEKVFLECVQDMDHENMFWYRQDPGLGLRLIYFSYDVKMKEKGDIPEGYSVSREKKERFSLILESASTNQTSMYLCASSLYLEVVSQETQYFGPGTRLLVL.

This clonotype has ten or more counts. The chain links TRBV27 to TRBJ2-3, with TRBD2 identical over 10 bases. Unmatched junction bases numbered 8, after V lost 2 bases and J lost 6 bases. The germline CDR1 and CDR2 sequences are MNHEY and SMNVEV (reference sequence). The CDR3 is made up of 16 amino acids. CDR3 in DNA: TGTGCCAGCAGTTTAGACCCAGCGGGGGGGCCCGATACGCAGTATTTT. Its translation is CASSLDPAGGPDTQYF.

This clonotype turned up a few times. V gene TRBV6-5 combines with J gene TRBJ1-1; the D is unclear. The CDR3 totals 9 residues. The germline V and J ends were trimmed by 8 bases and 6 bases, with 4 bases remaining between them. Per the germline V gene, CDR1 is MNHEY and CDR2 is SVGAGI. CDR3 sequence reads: CASGPEAFF. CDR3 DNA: TGTGCCAGCGGACCTGAAGCTTTCTTT.

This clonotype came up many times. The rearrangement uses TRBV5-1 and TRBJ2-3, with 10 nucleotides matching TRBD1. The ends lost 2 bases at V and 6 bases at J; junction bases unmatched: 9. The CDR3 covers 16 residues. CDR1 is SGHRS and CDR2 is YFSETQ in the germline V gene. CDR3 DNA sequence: TGCGCCAGCAGCTTCGATCCCGGGACAGGGGCGGATACGCAGTATTTT. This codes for CASSFDPGTGADTQYF.

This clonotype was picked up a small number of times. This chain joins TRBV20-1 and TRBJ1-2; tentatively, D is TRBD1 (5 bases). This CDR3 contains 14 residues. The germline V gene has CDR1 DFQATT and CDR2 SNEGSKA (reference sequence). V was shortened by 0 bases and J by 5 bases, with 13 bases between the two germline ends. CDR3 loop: CSAREPRSGYGYTF. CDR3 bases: TGCAGTGCTAGAGAGCCCCGCTCAGGGTATGGCTACACCTTC.

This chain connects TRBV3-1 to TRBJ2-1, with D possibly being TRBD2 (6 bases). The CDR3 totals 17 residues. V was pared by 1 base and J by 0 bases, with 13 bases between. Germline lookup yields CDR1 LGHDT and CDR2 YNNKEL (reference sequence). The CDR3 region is CASSQGLPGGSYNEQFF. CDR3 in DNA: TGTGCCAGCAGCCAAGGACTTCCCGGGGGCTCCTACAATGAGCAGTTCTTC.

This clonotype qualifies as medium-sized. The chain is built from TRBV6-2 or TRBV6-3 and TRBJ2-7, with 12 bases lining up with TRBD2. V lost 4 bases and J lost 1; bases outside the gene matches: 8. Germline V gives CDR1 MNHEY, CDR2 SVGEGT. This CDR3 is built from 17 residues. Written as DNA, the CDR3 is TGTGCCAGCAGTTCCCTCACTAGCGGGGGGATTTCCTACGAGCAGTACTTC. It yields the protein CASSSLTSGGISYEQYF.